The 2 T cell receptor beta chains below were found in one sample sequenced in a study of cytomegalovirus exposure and HLA in healthy donors (dated by TCRdb to about 2017). Receptors were amplified or captured by the immunoSEQ multiplex PCR assay. For the multiplex PCR, a mixture combining 60 forward primers for TCR Vbeta segments and 13 reverse primers for TCR Jbeta segments was used. Not all clones reach the TCRdb copy of this immuneACCESS table, which keeps in-frame sequences only. Checked studies attribute under half of the gap to unresolved V genes and leave the rest unexplained. The sample profile shows tens of thousands of clones; more than 75% of them were found once. Of the sample, 6% falls within the top ten clones. The sample comprised PBMCs. The origin of the receptors is a male donor in good health and CMV-seronegative.

The DNA of the CDR3 is TGTGCCAGCAGTGAAACAGGGACCGTTACTAATGAAAAACTGTTTTTT. Translation gives CASSETGTVTNEKLFF. V is TRBV2 and J is TRBJ1-4; tentative D call: TRBD1 (6 bases). The CDR3 is 16 residues long. V lost 2 bases to trimming and J lost 2 bases, with 12 bases between them. Germline V lookup: CDR1 SNHLY, CDR2 FYNNEI.

The chain uses TRBV7-2 and TRBJ2-3; perhaps TRBD2 as D (5 bases). Germline assignment: CDR1 SGHTA and CDR2 FQGNSA. Trimming cost V 3 bases and J 2 bases, with 15 bases left between them. This CDR3 spans 16 amino acids. The CDR3 DNA sequence: TGTGCCAGCAGCTTGCTAGCCGCGGGCTCCACAGATACGCAGTATTTT. Translation gives CASSLLAAGSTDTQYF.